A selection of T cell receptor beta chains follows, all from one sample in a study of T-cell memory formation after mild COVID-19. Each CDR3 protein gets one entry after TCRdb re-called the 5' RACE reads with MiXCR. The sample has around 400,000 distinct CDR3 sequences; 20% to 25% are singletons. Sequenced material: PBMCs or a T cell subset sorted from them (not recorded which). These TCRs come from an adult woman who had mild COVID-19 (a few samples of this study predate the infection). Cell type and time point are not known. The CDR3 runs from the conserved cysteine through the conserved F or W. The D gene is left open where the match is weak. The size of a clone is reported for some rows only, either as once, few or many, or as a class for expanded clones.

>-|few|TRBV5-4|TRBJ2-7
CASSAVGTGEQYF
TGTGCCAGCAGTGCGGTGGGTACGGGCGAGCAGTACTTC
>-|-|TRBV5-4|TRBJ2-3
CASSLGGRGVADTQYF
TGTGCCAGCAGCTTGGGGGGCCGCGGGGTCGCAGATACGCAGTATTTT
>TRBD2|few|TRBV11-2|TRBJ2-7
CASSFQDYSGMIYEQYF
TGTGCCAGCAGCTTCCAAGACTATAGCGGGATGATTTACGAGCAGTACTTC
>TRBD1|-|TRBV20-1|TRBJ2-3
CSARDRWTDTQYF
TGCAGTGCCAGGGACAGGTGGACAGATACGCAGTATTTT
>TRBD1|few|TRBV29-1|TRBJ2-7
CSVTGQGGTYEQYF
TGCAGCGTTACCGGACAGGGCGGAACCTACGAGCAGTACTTC
>-|few|TRBV12-3/TRBV12-4|TRBJ2-1
CASSLGKSSYNEQFF
TGTGCCAGCAGTTTGGGTAAAAGCTCCTACAATGAGCAGTTCTTC
>-|many|TRBV12-3/TRBV12-4|TRBJ2-2
CASSWGLFPGKLFF
TGTGCCAGCAGTTGGGGACTTTTTCCCGGGAAGCTGTTTTTT
>TRBD2|-|TRBV5-1|TRBJ2-2
CASSSSKISGIGTGELFF
TGCGCCAGCAGCTCTTCAAAAATTAGCGGGATTGGGACCGGGGAGCTGTTTTTT
>-|few|TRBV20-1|TRBJ2-5
CSATERETQYF
TGCAGTGCTACAGAAAGGGAGACCCAGTACTTC
>TRBD1|-|TRBV6-5|TRBJ1-5
CASSSRGRNQPQHF
TGTGCCAGCAGCTCCAGGGGGCGAAATCAGCCCCAGCATTTT